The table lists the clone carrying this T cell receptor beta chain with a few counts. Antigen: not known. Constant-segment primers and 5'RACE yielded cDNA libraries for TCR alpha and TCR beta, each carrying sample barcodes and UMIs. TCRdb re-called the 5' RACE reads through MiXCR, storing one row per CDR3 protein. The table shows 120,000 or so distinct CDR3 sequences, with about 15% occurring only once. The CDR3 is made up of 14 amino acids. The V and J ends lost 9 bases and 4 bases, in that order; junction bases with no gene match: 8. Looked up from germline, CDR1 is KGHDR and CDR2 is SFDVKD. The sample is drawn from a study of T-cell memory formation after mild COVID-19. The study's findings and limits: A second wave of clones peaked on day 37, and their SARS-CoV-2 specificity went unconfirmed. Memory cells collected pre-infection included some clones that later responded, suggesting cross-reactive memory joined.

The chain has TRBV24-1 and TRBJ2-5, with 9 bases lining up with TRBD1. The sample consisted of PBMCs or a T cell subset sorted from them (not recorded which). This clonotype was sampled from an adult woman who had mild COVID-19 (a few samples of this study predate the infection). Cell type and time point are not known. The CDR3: CATSPGQGLETQYF. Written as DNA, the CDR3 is TGTGCCACCTCTCCGGGACAGGGCTTAGAGACCCAGTACTTC.